Listed below are T cell receptor beta chains from one sample, sequenced in a study of identical twins. One entry per CDR3 protein results from TCRdb running MiXCR on the 5' RACE reads. The data show 430,000 or so distinct CDR3 sequences, approximately 25% seen once. This same sample was also part of a study on T cells expressing NK-cell markers.

What was sequenced was CD4+ T cells sorted from blood. These receptor sequences come from a woman aged 18-29 years in good health. The CDR3 runs from the conserved cysteine through the conserved F or W. D genes are given only for firm matches. The listing skips clone size in some rows; elsewhere it reads once, few, many or a size class.

V: TRBV7-9
J: TRBJ2-7
length: 15
size: few
D: TRBD1
DNA: TGTGCCAGCAGCTTAGGCCGGGACAGGGGCCACGAGCAGTACTTC
CDR3: CASSLGRDRGHEQYF

V: TRBV6-1
J: TRBJ2-7
length: 14
size: -
D: -
DNA: TGTGCCAGCAGGAAAACGCCCCAATCCTACGAGCAGTACTTC
CDR3: CASRKTPQSYEQYF

V: TRBV6-1
J: TRBJ1-4
length: 15
size: -
D: -
DNA: TGTGCCAGCAGTGAAGCGTTCAGGGTCACTGAAAAACTGTTTTTT
CDR3: CASSEAFRVTEKLFF

V: TRBV6-1
J: TRBJ2-3
length: 14
size: -
D: -
DNA: TGTGCCAGCAGTGACAGGGGGGTGCCAGATACGCAGTATTTT
CDR3: CASSDRGVPDTQYF

V: TRBV5-1
J: TRBJ2-7
length: 17
size: -
D: TRBD1
DNA: TGCGCCAGCAGCCGAGGGGCTCGCCGGGACAGCTCCTACGAGCAGTACTTC
CDR3: CASSRGARRDSSYEQYF

V: TRBV7-9
J: TRBJ2-3
length: 16
size: many
D: -
DNA: TGTGCCAGCAGCTTGCGTAGTTTGGGGGCCACAGATACGCAGTATTTT
CDR3: CASSLRSLGATDTQYF

V: TRBV12-3/TRBV12-4
J: TRBJ2-3
length: 15
size: few
D: TRBD1
DNA: TGTGCCAGCAGTTTAGGGGACAGATACACAGATACGCAGTATTTT
CDR3: CASSLGDRYTDTQYF

V: TRBV10-3
J: TRBJ2-5
length: 13
size: -
D: TRBD2
DNA: TGTGCCACCGGACTAGCGGACATAGAGACCCAGTACTTC
CDR3: CATGLADIETQYF

V: TRBV6-2/TRBV6-3
J: TRBJ2-7
length: 15
size: -
D: -
DNA: TGTGCCAGCAGTAAAGGGACGGGAATCTCCTACGAGCAGTACTTC
CDR3: CASSKGTGISYEQYF

V: TRBV7-2
J: TRBJ1-2
length: 13
size: -
D: -
DNA: TGTGCCAGCAGCTTCCCAGTCCCCTATGGCTACACCTTC
CDR3: CASSFPVPYGYTF

V: TRBV12-3/TRBV12-4
J: TRBJ1-1
length: 13
size: many
D: -
DNA: TGTGCCAGCAGTCTCACAGTTATCACTGAAGCTTTCTTT
CDR3: CASSLTVITEAFF

V: TRBV18
J: TRBJ2-7
length: 13
size: few
D: -
DNA: TGTGCCAGCTCACCCGAAGGGACCTCTTCGGGGTACTTC
CDR3: CASSPEGTSSGYF

V: TRBV28
J: TRBJ2-5
length: 15
size: -
D: TRBD2
DNA: TGTGCCAGCAGTTTAATCCGAGCGGGGGGGGAGACCCAGTACTTC
CDR3: CASSLIRAGGETQYF

V: TRBV12-3/TRBV12-4
J: TRBJ1-2
length: 14
size: -
D: -
DNA: TGTGCCAGCAGTTCCGGGACCCGCGGCTATGGCTACACCTTC
CDR3: CASSSGTRGYGYTF

V: TRBV7-9
J: TRBJ2-7
length: 13
size: -
D: -
DNA: TGTGCCAGCAGCTTGGGGGGCCCCTACGAGCAGTACTTC
CDR3: CASSLGGPYEQYF

V: TRBV19
J: TRBJ2-7
length: 14
size: -
D: TRBD1
DNA: TGTGCCACCTCACCCGACAGGGGCGGCCACGAGCAGTACTTC
CDR3: CATSPDRGGHEQYF

V: TRBV6-1
J: TRBJ2-7
length: 15
size: few
D: -
DNA: TGTGCCAGCAGTGCGGGTCAGGCCCCCACCTACGAGCAGTACTTC
CDR3: CASSAGQAPTYEQYF

V: TRBV6-1
J: TRBJ2-2
length: 11
size: few
D: -
DNA: TGTGCCAGCAGCGGATGGGGGGAGCTGTTTTTT
CDR3: CASSGWGELFF

V: TRBV4-1
J: TRBJ2-3
length: 13
size: -
D: -
DNA: TGCGCCAGCAGCCAAGAAAGAGAGGATACGCAGTATTTT
CDR3: CASSQEREDTQYF

V: TRBV5-1
J: TRBJ2-3
length: 15
size: few
D: -
DNA: TGCGCCAGCAGCTTGTACGGAGCTAGCACAGATACGCAGTATTTT
CDR3: CASSLYGASTDTQYF

V: TRBV5-6
J: TRBJ2-3
length: 16
size: -
D: -
DNA: TGTGCCAGCAGCCCTTTGACAGCCCCCTCACCAGATACGCAGTATTTT
CDR3: CASSPLTAPSPDTQYF

V: TRBV11-3
J: TRBJ2-7
length: 13
size: few
D: -
DNA: TGTGCCAGCAGCTCCGACCCGTCCTACGAGCAGTACTTC
CDR3: CASSSDPSYEQYF

V: TRBV7-8
J: TRBJ2-2
length: 15
size: few
D: TRBD2
DNA: TGTGCCAGCAGCCCGAGCGGGGTGCAGACCGGGGAGCTGTTTTTT
CDR3: CASSPSGVQTGELFF

V: TRBV6-5
J: TRBJ1-2
length: 17
size: few
D: -
DNA: TGTGCCAGCAGTTACTCGACCAGGGGCGAAGCTAACTATGGCTACACCTTC
CDR3: CASSYSTRGEANYGYTF

V: TRBV20-1
J: TRBJ2-2
length: 15
size: few
D: TRBD2
DNA: TGCAGTGCGAGGATACTAGCGGTGAACACCGGGGAGCTGTTTTTT
CDR3: CSARILAVNTGELFF

V: TRBV20-1
J: TRBJ1-6
length: 13
size: many
D: -
DNA: TGCAGTGCTAGTCACCCCCAGGATTCACCCCTCCACTTT
CDR3: CSASHPQDSPLHF

V: TRBV12-3/TRBV12-4
J: TRBJ1-5
length: 14
size: -
D: -
DNA: TGTGCCAGCAGTTTTAGGAATAGCAATCAGCCCCAGCATTTT
CDR3: CASSFRNSNQPQHF

V: TRBV20-1
J: TRBJ2-3
length: 14
size: few
D: TRBD2
DNA: TGCAGTGCTCTTCGACGACTAGCGGGAGAAGAGCAGTATTTT
CDR3: CSALRRLAGEEQYF

V: TRBV5-1
J: TRBJ2-7
length: 15
size: -
D: TRBD1
DNA: TGCGCCAGCAGCCCCCGGGACAGAAATTTCTACGAGCAGTACTTC
CDR3: CASSPRDRNFYEQYF

V: TRBV4-1
J: TRBJ2-2
length: 17
size: few
D: -
DNA: TGCGCCAGCAGCCAAGGTCGGATCGGGGTCCGCACCGGGGAGCTGTTTTTT
CDR3: CASSQGRIGVRTGELFF

V: TRBV5-1
J: TRBJ2-5
length: 15
size: -
D: -
DNA: TGCGCCAGCAGCTTCCTGGTAGTTGGGAGAGAGACCCAGTACTTC
CDR3: CASSFLVVGRETQYF

V: TRBV2
J: TRBJ1-5
length: 15
size: -
D: -
DNA: TGTGCCACCCGGAGGGGAAGGGGGAGCAATCAGCCCCAGCATTTT
CDR3: CATRRGRGSNQPQHF

V: TRBV11-2
J: TRBJ2-4
length: 17
size: -
D: TRBD2
DNA: TGTGCCAGCAGCTTAACCCTAGCGGGACTAGCCAAAAACATTCAGTACTTC
CDR3: CASSLTLAGLAKNIQYF

V: TRBV7-3
J: TRBJ1-6
length: 13
size: -
D: -
DNA: TGTGCCAGCAGCTTAAATTCGGGGAACCCCCTCCACTTT
CDR3: CASSLNSGNPLHF

V: TRBV27
J: TRBJ2-7
length: 13
size: few
D: -
DNA: TGTGCCAGCAGTGAGGAAGGGCGCTACGAGCAGTACTTC
CDR3: CASSEEGRYEQYF

V: TRBV7-9
J: TRBJ2-1
length: 12
size: -
D: -
DNA: TGTGCCAGCAGCCCAAGTCCGGGTGAGCAGTTCTTC
CDR3: CASSPSPGEQFF

V: TRBV10-3
J: TRBJ2-1
length: 14
size: few
D: -
DNA: TGTGCCATCAGTGAGTCGGGCGACTTAAATGAGCAGTTCTTC
CDR3: CAISESGDLNEQFF

V: TRBV6-5
J: TRBJ2-7
length: 19
size: few
D: TRBD2
DNA: TGTGCCAGCAGTTACCGGCACGGTTCCCTACTAGCGGCACCCTACGAGCAGTACTTC
CDR3: CASSYRHGSLLAAPYEQYF

V: TRBV6-1
J: TRBJ1-1
length: 14
size: few
D: -
DNA: TGTGCCAGCAGGTTTAGGACACAGCACACTGAAGCTTTCTTT
CDR3: CASRFRTQHTEAFF

V: TRBV5-5
J: TRBJ2-7
length: 14
size: few
D: -
DNA: TGTGCCAGCAGCTCCGACGGGAGTTACGGCGAGCAGTACTTC
CDR3: CASSSDGSYGEQYF

V: TRBV15
J: TRBJ2-3
length: 16
size: -
D: -
DNA: TGTGCCACCAGCAGAGGAAGGGCCTACGGAGGAGATACGCAGTATTTT
CDR3: CATSRGRAYGGDTQYF

V: TRBV2
J: TRBJ1-1
length: 13
size: few
D: -
DNA: TGTGCCAGCAGTCAAGCGGACTGGGTTCGAGCTTTCTTT
CDR3: CASSQADWVRAFF

V: TRBV7-2
J: TRBJ2-5
length: 14
size: few
D: -
DNA: TGTGCCAGCAGCGCCTTCAGAAACCAAGAGACCCAGTACTTC
CDR3: CASSAFRNQETQYF

V: TRBV15
J: TRBJ2-7
length: 16
size: few
D: -
DNA: TGTGCCACCAGCAGAACGAGAGCCGGGACAACCTACGAGCAGTACTTC
CDR3: CATSRTRAGTTYEQYF